Listed below are T cell receptor beta chains from one sample, sequenced in a study of T cells after yellow fever vaccination. TCRdb reprocessed the 5' RACE reads via MiXCR and lists one record per CDR3 protein. The table has about 350,000 distinct CDR3 sequences, 11% seen once. The sample here was PBMCs, taken on the day of the first yellow fever vaccination. The source is a man between 18 and 35 years old who received the YFV17D yellow fever vaccine. Both conserved end residues are part of each CDR3. A D gene is named only where the DNA matches it firmly. Clone size is given for some rows only: seen once, a few or many times, or a class if the clone is expanded.

D gene: TRBD1; clone size: few; J gene: TRBJ2-3; V gene: TRBV6-2/TRBV6-3; CDR3 DNA: TGTGCCAGCAGTTCAGGACAGGGATTAGATACGCAGTATTTT; CDR3 protein: CASSSGQGLDTQYF
D gene: NA; clone size: NA; J gene: TRBJ2-5; V gene: TRBV12-3/TRBV12-4; CDR3 DNA: TGTGCCAGCAGTACCCGAAGGGGAGAGACCCAGTACTTC; CDR3 protein: CASSTRRGETQYF
D gene: NA; clone size: few; J gene: TRBJ1-3; V gene: TRBV9; CDR3 DNA: TGTGCCAGCAGCCCAAGGCGGTTAAACACCATATATTTT; CDR3 protein: CASSPRRLNTIYF
D gene: NA; clone size: NA; J gene: TRBJ1-4; V gene: TRBV7-2; CDR3 DNA: TGTGCCAGCAGCAACCGGCGCGAGGTTGGGGAAAAACTGTTTTTT; CDR3 protein: CASSNRREVGEKLFF
D gene: NA; clone size: NA; J gene: TRBJ2-7; V gene: TRBV4-2; CDR3 DNA: TGTGCCAGCAGCAGGGATTTGGGACACGAGCAGTACTTC; CDR3 protein: CASSRDLGHEQYF
D gene: TRBD2; clone size: few; J gene: TRBJ2-5; V gene: TRBV27; CDR3 DNA: TGTGCCAGCAGTTCTGCCTCCGGGGGGTACCAAGAGACCCAGTACTTC; CDR3 protein: CASSSASGGYQETQYF
D gene: TRBD2; clone size: NA; J gene: TRBJ2-1; V gene: TRBV9; CDR3 DNA: TGTGCCAGCAGCGTGACTACTAGCGGGGGGTACAATGAGCAGTTCTTC; CDR3 protein: CASSVTTSGGYNEQFF
D gene: TRBD1; clone size: NA; J gene: TRBJ1-3; V gene: TRBV18; CDR3 DNA: TGTGCCAGCTCAAGAGACAGGGGTGGAGGAAACACCATATATTTT; CDR3 protein: CASSRDRGGGNTIYF
D gene: TRBD1; clone size: few; J gene: TRBJ1-6; V gene: TRBV5-4; CDR3 DNA: TGTGCCAGCAGAAAAGGGGGACAGGGTAATTCACCCCTCCACTTT; CDR3 protein: CASRKGGQGNSPLHF
D gene: TRBD2; clone size: many; J gene: TRBJ2-7; V gene: TRBV4-3; CDR3 DNA: TGCGCCAGCAGCCAAAGCGGGGTCTCCTACGAGCAGTACTTC; CDR3 protein: CASSQSGVSYEQYF
D gene: TRBD1; clone size: few; J gene: TRBJ2-7; V gene: TRBV5-1; CDR3 DNA: TGCGCCAGCAGCTTGGTTTTGCTCGGACAGGGGATCGACGAGCAGTACTTC; CDR3 protein: CASSLVLLGQGIDEQYF
D gene: TRBD1; clone size: few; J gene: TRBJ2-2; V gene: TRBV5-8; CDR3 DNA: TGTGCCAGCAGCCACATCAGACAGGGGGCGAACACCGGGGAGCTGTTTTTT; CDR3 protein: CASSHIRQGANTGELFF
D gene: NA; clone size: NA; J gene: TRBJ2-1; V gene: TRBV12-3/TRBV12-4; CDR3 DNA: TGTGCCAGCAGTTCCGGGACAACGAACAATGAGCAGTTCTTC; CDR3 protein: CASSSGTTNNEQFF
D gene: NA; clone size: NA; J gene: TRBJ1-2; V gene: TRBV4-1; CDR3 DNA: TGCGCCAGCAGCCAAGAGACAGCAGTCTATGGCTACACCTTC; CDR3 protein: CASSQETAVYGYTF
D gene: NA; clone size: NA; J gene: TRBJ1-1; V gene: TRBV19; CDR3 DNA: TGTGCCAGTAGTATTTGGGGGAACACTGAAGCTTTCTTT; CDR3 protein: CASSIWGNTEAFF
D gene: TRBD1; clone size: NA; J gene: TRBJ1-5; V gene: TRBV12-5; CDR3 DNA: TGTGCTAGCAAGGACAGGGGCAATCAGCCCCAGCATTTT; CDR3 protein: CASKDRGNQPQHF
D gene: TRBD1; clone size: few; J gene: TRBJ2-5; V gene: TRBV5-4; CDR3 DNA: TGTGCCAGCAGCGCCAGGGGGCTAAAGGAGACCCAGTACTTC; CDR3 protein: CASSARGLKETQYF
D gene: NA; clone size: NA; J gene: TRBJ2-7; V gene: TRBV7-9; CDR3 DNA: TGTGCCAGCAGCTCGCGACATCCCTACGAGCAGTACTTC; CDR3 protein: CASSSRHPYEQYF
D gene: NA; clone size: few; J gene: TRBJ1-1; V gene: TRBV6-2/TRBV6-3; CDR3 DNA: TGTGCCAGCAGACCCCGACAGAGAATGAACACTGAAGCTTTCTTT; CDR3 protein: CASRPRQRMNTEAFF
D gene: TRBD2; clone size: few; J gene: TRBJ2-3; V gene: TRBV19; CDR3 DNA: TGTGCCAGTAGTCGACTAGCGGGGGGTAGGACAGATACGCAGTATTTT; CDR3 protein: CASSRLAGGRTDTQYF
D gene: NA; clone size: few; J gene: TRBJ2-3; V gene: TRBV5-6; CDR3 DNA: TGTGCCAGCAGCGAAGTTGTGGGTGGTCCAGGTACGCAGTATTTT; CDR3 protein: CASSEVVGGPGTQYF
D gene: NA; clone size: many; J gene: TRBJ2-1; V gene: TRBV7-2; CDR3 DNA: TGTGCCAGCAGCTTATTAACAGGGTTATACAATGAGCAGTTCTTC; CDR3 protein: CASSLLTGLYNEQFF
D gene: NA; clone size: few; J gene: TRBJ2-4; V gene: TRBV5-1; CDR3 DNA: TGCGCCAGCAGCTTGATAGGACTAGCCAAAAACATTCAGTACTTC; CDR3 protein: CASSLIGLAKNIQYF
D gene: TRBD2; clone size: NA; J gene: TRBJ2-5; V gene: TRBV20-1; CDR3 DNA: TGCAGTGCTAGAAGGACTAGCGGGGGGGGTGAGACCCAGTACTTC; CDR3 protein: CSARRTSGGGETQYF
D gene: TRBD2; clone size: NA; J gene: TRBJ2-3; V gene: TRBV20-1; CDR3 DNA: TGCAGTGCTAGGAGCGATAGCGGGGTCACAGATACGCAGTATTTT; CDR3 protein: CSARSDSGVTDTQYF
D gene: TRBD2; clone size: NA; J gene: TRBJ2-3; V gene: TRBV20-1; CDR3 DNA: TGCAGTGCTAGACTCCTAGCGGGGGTAACAGATACGCAGTATTTT; CDR3 protein: CSARLLAGVTDTQYF
D gene: NA; clone size: NA; J gene: TRBJ2-7; V gene: TRBV7-8; CDR3 DNA: TGTGCCAGCAGCTTAGGTGTGTCACATGGGTACGAGCAGTACTTC; CDR3 protein: CASSLGVSHGYEQYF
D gene: NA; clone size: few; J gene: TRBJ1-1; V gene: TRBV20-1; CDR3 DNA: TGCAGTGCCCGTGAGACAGGGAACACTGAAGCTTTCTTT; CDR3 protein: CSARETGNTEAFF
D gene: NA; clone size: few; J gene: TRBJ2-3; V gene: TRBV5-1; CDR3 DNA: TGCGCCAGCAGCTTGGGGGGGATGAGCACAGATACGCAGTATTTT; CDR3 protein: CASSLGGMSTDTQYF
D gene: NA; clone size: many; J gene: TRBJ1-2; V gene: TRBV12-3/TRBV12-4; CDR3 DNA: TGTGCCGGCGGAGGGAACTATGGCTACACCTTC; CDR3 protein: CAGGGNYGYTF
D gene: TRBD1; clone size: few; J gene: TRBJ2-3; V gene: TRBV7-9; CDR3 DNA: TGTGCCAGCAGCTTCTCCGGGACAGGGACAGATACGCAGTATTTT; CDR3 protein: CASSFSGTGTDTQYF
D gene: NA; clone size: many; J gene: TRBJ1-1; V gene: TRBV6-2/TRBV6-3; CDR3 DNA: TGTGCCAGCAGTTACCGCGGGGGCTCTACTGAAGCTTTCTTT; CDR3 protein: CASSYRGGSTEAFF
D gene: TRBD2; clone size: few; J gene: TRBJ2-5; V gene: TRBV6-2/TRBV6-3; CDR3 DNA: TGTGCCAGCAGTTCTACTAGCGGAAACCAGTACTTC; CDR3 protein: CASSSTSGNQYF
D gene: NA; clone size: NA; J gene: TRBJ2-7; V gene: TRBV5-4; CDR3 DNA: TGTGCCAGCAGCTTGGGGGCGGGCCTCTACGAGCAGTACTTC; CDR3 protein: CASSLGAGLYEQYF
D gene: TRBD1; clone size: many; J gene: TRBJ1-6; V gene: TRBV7-2; CDR3 DNA: TGTGCCAGCAGCTGGGGACAGGCCGATAATTCACCCCTCCACTTT; CDR3 protein: CASSWGQADNSPLHF
D gene: NA; clone size: NA; J gene: TRBJ1-1; V gene: TRBV29-1; CDR3 DNA: TGCAGCGTTAAAAAAGAGACAGCCACTGAAGCTTTCTTT; CDR3 protein: CSVKKETATEAFF
D gene: NA; clone size: NA; J gene: TRBJ2-4; V gene: TRBV19; CDR3 DNA: TGTGCCAGTAGTACGCTCCGGCCCGCGGGGATTCAGTACTTC; CDR3 protein: CASSTLRPAGIQYF
D gene: NA; clone size: NA; J gene: TRBJ2-3; V gene: TRBV18; CDR3 DNA: TGTGCCAGCTCAGCTCTAGGGTCTCCAGGAGATACGCAGTATTTT; CDR3 protein: CASSALGSPGDTQYF
D gene: NA; clone size: NA; J gene: TRBJ1-5; V gene: TRBV6-2/TRBV6-3; CDR3 DNA: TGTGCCAGCAGTTACAGACGTCTTAATCAGCCCCAGCATTTT; CDR3 protein: CASSYRRLNQPQHF
D gene: NA; clone size: NA; J gene: TRBJ1-2; V gene: TRBV6-2/TRBV6-3; CDR3 DNA: TGTGCCAGCAGGTCCCTCCTCTATGGCTACACCTTC; CDR3 protein: CASRSLLYGYTF
D gene: NA; clone size: NA; J gene: TRBJ1-2; V gene: TRBV28; CDR3 DNA: TGTGCCACACAAAACAGGAATAACTATGGCTACACCTTC; CDR3 protein: CATQNRNNYGYTF
D gene: NA; clone size: NA; J gene: TRBJ1-5; V gene: TRBV27; CDR3 DNA: TGTGCCAGCAGTTTAGCGGGCCCAATTTACGATCAGCCCCAGCATTTT; CDR3 protein: CASSLAGPIYDQPQHF
D gene: TRBD2; clone size: many; J gene: TRBJ2-3; V gene: TRBV20-1; CDR3 DNA: TGCAGTGCCAAACTAGCGGGGGACACAGATACGCAGTATTTT; CDR3 protein: CSAKLAGDTDTQYF
D gene: NA; clone size: NA; J gene: TRBJ2-2; V gene: TRBV7-2; CDR3 DNA: TGTGCCAGCAGCCCACGGCTCTCAGGGTCCGGGGAGCTGTTTTTT; CDR3 protein: CASSPRLSGSGELFF
D gene: NA; clone size: few; J gene: TRBJ2-4; V gene: TRBV12-3/TRBV12-4; CDR3 DNA: TGTGCCAGCAGTTTAGTTTCAGGAAACATTCAGTACTTC; CDR3 protein: CASSLVSGNIQYF
D gene: TRBD2; clone size: few; J gene: TRBJ2-1; V gene: TRBV4-3; CDR3 DNA: TGCGCCAGCAGCCAGGGGCTAGCGGTTAATGAGCAGTTCTTC; CDR3 protein: CASSQGLAVNEQFF
D gene: TRBD1; clone size: few; J gene: TRBJ1-1; V gene: TRBV6-1; CDR3 DNA: TGTGCCAGCAGAAGAGGGGGCGCGGGAACTGAAGCTTTCTTT; CDR3 protein: CASRRGGAGTEAFF
D gene: NA; clone size: NA; J gene: TRBJ1-1; V gene: TRBV12-3/TRBV12-4; CDR3 DNA: TGTGCCAGCAGTCCCGGGGCGAGGTACACTGAAGCTTTCTTT; CDR3 protein: CASSPGARYTEAFF
D gene: NA; clone size: NA; J gene: TRBJ1-2; V gene: TRBV28; CDR3 DNA: TGTGCCAGCGGACAACTACACGGGAATGGCTACACCTTC; CDR3 protein: CASGQLHGNGYTF
D gene: TRBD2; clone size: few; J gene: TRBJ2-5; V gene: TRBV28; CDR3 DNA: TGTGCCAGCAGTCCGCCACTAGCGGGGCGAGAGACCCAGTACTTC; CDR3 protein: CASSPPLAGRETQYF
D gene: NA; clone size: NA; J gene: TRBJ2-3; V gene: TRBV3-1; CDR3 DNA: TGTGCCAGCAGCCATTTGCGGGGGCAGCGCACAGATACGCAGTATTTT; CDR3 protein: CASSHLRGQRTDTQYF
D gene: TRBD1; clone size: NA; J gene: TRBJ1-5; V gene: TRBV30; CDR3 DNA: TGTGCCTGGGCCGGGACAGGGAATCAGCCCCAGCATTTT; CDR3 protein: CAWAGTGNQPQHF
D gene: TRBD1; clone size: NA; J gene: TRBJ1-5; V gene: TRBV5-8; CDR3 DNA: TGTGCCAGCAGTCGAAGCACAGGGGGTGGTCAGCCCCAGCATTTT; CDR3 protein: CASSRSTGGGQPQHF
D gene: TRBD1; clone size: few; J gene: TRBJ2-1; V gene: TRBV20-1; CDR3 DNA: TGCAGTGCAACCTCGACAGGGGGCTCCTACAATGAGCAGTTCTTC; CDR3 protein: CSATSTGGSYNEQFF
D gene: NA; clone size: NA; J gene: TRBJ1-6; V gene: TRBV7-2; CDR3 DNA: TGTGCCAGCAGCATCCGGGCCCTGGTCCCCCATAATTCACCCCTCCACTTT; CDR3 protein: CASSIRALVPHNSPLHF
D gene: NA; clone size: few; J gene: TRBJ2-5; V gene: TRBV5-1; CDR3 DNA: TGCGCCAGCAGCTTGGAGGAAGAGGAGTACTTC; CDR3 protein: CASSLEEEEYF
D gene: NA; clone size: NA; J gene: TRBJ2-5; V gene: TRBV19; CDR3 DNA: TGTGCCAGTAGTATGACCCCTTCGGGGCGTGGAGAGACCCAGTACTTC; CDR3 protein: CASSMTPSGRGETQYF